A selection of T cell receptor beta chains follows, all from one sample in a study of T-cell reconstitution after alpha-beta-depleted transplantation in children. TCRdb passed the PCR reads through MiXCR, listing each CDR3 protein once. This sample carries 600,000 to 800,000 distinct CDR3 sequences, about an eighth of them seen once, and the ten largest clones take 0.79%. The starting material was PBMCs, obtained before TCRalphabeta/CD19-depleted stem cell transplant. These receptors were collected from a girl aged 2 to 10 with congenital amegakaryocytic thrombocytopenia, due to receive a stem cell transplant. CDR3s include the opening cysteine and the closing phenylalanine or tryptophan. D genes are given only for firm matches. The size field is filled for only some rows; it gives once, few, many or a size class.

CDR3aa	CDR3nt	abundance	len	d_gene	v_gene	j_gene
CASSYQLDEQFF	TGCGCCAGCAGCTATCAGCTGGATGAGCAGTTCTTC	.	12	.	TRBV5-1	TRBJ2-1
CASSLGLTHLEGEQYF	TGCGCCAGCAGCTTGGGACTAACACACTTGGAGGGGGAGCAGTACTTC	few	16	.	TRBV5-1	TRBJ2-7
CASSLGPSPNPNYEQYF	TGCGCCAGCAGCTTGGGGCCCAGTCCCAACCCCAACTACGAGCAGTACTTC	.	17	.	TRBV5-1	TRBJ2-7
CASSLGPAEPQHF	TGTGCCAGCAGTTTAGGACCGGCCGAGCCCCAGCATTTT	.	13	.	TRBV12-3/TRBV12-4	TRBJ1-5
CASSSYLGGYTF	TGTGCCAGCAGCTCCTACCTGGGTGGCTACACCTTC	.	12	.	TRBV7-2	TRBJ1-2
CATSRAPTQVGANEQFF	TGTGCCACCAGCAGAGCCCCGACGCAGGTTGGTGCCAATGAGCAGTTCTTC	.	17	.	TRBV15	TRBJ2-1
CASSKDIGFYEQYF	TGCGCCAGCAGCAAGGACATCGGGTTCTACGAGCAGTACTTC	many	14	.	TRBV4-1	TRBJ2-7
CASSSRTGHYEQYF	TGCGCCAGCAGCTCGCGGACAGGGCACTACGAGCAGTACTTC	many	14	TRBD1	TRBV5-1	TRBJ2-7
CASSRALSAQETQYF	TGTGCCAGCAGCCGCGCACTTAGCGCCCAAGAGACCCAGTACTTC	few	15	.	TRBV7-2	TRBJ2-5
CASSLQREIGIEQFF	TGTGCCAGCAGTCTTCAGCGGGAGATCGGCATTGAGCAGTTCTTC	many	15	TRBD2	TRBV28	TRBJ2-1
CIAGSGGEDTQYF	TGCATCGCTGGGTCCGGGGGCGAAGATACGCAGTATTTT	.	13	.	TRBV29-1	TRBJ2-3
CASSFDRKDTDTQYF	TGCGCCAGCAGCTTCGACAGGAAAGACACAGATACGCAGTATTTT	many	15	.	TRBV5-1	TRBJ2-3
CASRKLSSYNEQFF	TGTGCCAGCAGAAAGCTGAGCTCCTACAATGAGCAGTTCTTC	.	14	.	TRBV2	TRBJ2-1
CSAYSGRADIGELFF	TGCAGTGCTTATAGCGGGAGGGCCGACATCGGGGAGCTGTTTTTT	few	15	TRBD2	TRBV20-1	TRBJ2-2
CASSAGTSGQNTGELFF	TGTGCCAGCAGCGCCGGGACTAGCGGGCAGAACACCGGGGAGCTGTTTTTT	.	17	TRBD2	TRBV9	TRBJ2-2
CASSLSGARGELFF	TGCGCCAGCAGCTTGTCTGGGGCGCGAGGGGAGCTGTTTTTT	.	14	.	TRBV5-1	TRBJ2-2
CASTSRRGRELFF	TGCGCCAGCACATCGAGGAGGGGCCGGGAGCTGTTTTTT	many	13	.	TRBV5-1	TRBJ2-2
CASSPGFSLEQYF	TGCGCCAGCAGCCCGGGGTTTTCCCTCGAGCAGTACTTC	.	13	.	TRBV5-1	TRBJ2-7
CASSLLGASSWETQYF	TGTGCCAGCAGTTTACTCGGGGCCAGCTCTTGGGAGACCCAGTACTTC	.	16	.	TRBV27	TRBJ2-5
CASTRGLSYNEQFF	TGTGCCAGCACCCGCGGGTTATCCTACAATGAGCAGTTCTTC	many	14	.	TRBV12-3/TRBV12-4	TRBJ2-1
CASSFLSGRDYGYTF	TGTGCCAGCAGCTTTTTGTCGGGCAGGGACTATGGCTACACCTTC	many	15	.	TRBV7-2	TRBJ1-2
CASSLGRIPSNTGELFF	TGCGCCAGCAGCTTGGGGAGGATCCCTTCGAACACCGGGGAGCTGTTTTTT	few	17	.	TRBV5-1	TRBJ2-2
CASSLKGQVIGTRELELEQFF	TGCGCCAGCAGCTTGAAAGGTCAGGTAATCGGGACGAGGGAACTAGAGCTTGAGCAGTTCTTC	many	21	.	TRBV5-1	TRBJ2-1
CASSSYRLGIFEQFF	TGTGCCAGCAGTTCCTACCGACTAGGCATATTTGAGCAGTTCTTC	many	15	.	TRBV12-3/TRBV12-4	TRBJ2-1
CSARLPARQRDWNEQFF	TGCAGTGCTAGGTTACCCGCGCGCCAGCGGGATTGGAATGAGCAGTTCTTC	many	17	TRBD2	TRBV20-1	TRBJ2-1
CSARDARAGDSNQPQHF	TGCAGTGCTAGAGATGCCCGGGCGGGCGATAGCAATCAGCCCCAGCATTTT	few	17	.	TRBV20-1	TRBJ1-5
CASSALFMNTEAFF	TGTGCCAGCAGCGCCCTCTTCATGAACACTGAAGCTTTCTTT	.	14	.	TRBV7-8	TRBJ1-1
CSARSAGKNTGELFF	TGCAGTGCTAGGTCTGCGGGGAAGAACACCGGGGAGCTGTTTTTT	.	15	.	TRBV20-1	TRBJ2-2
CASSRVPTDTQYF	TGCGCCAGCAGCCGGGTCCCCACAGATACGCAGTATTTT	many	13	.	TRBV4-1	TRBJ2-3
CAISDSFRGNTDTQYF	TGTGCCATCAGTGATAGTTTCCGGGGGAACACAGATACGCAGTATTTT	.	16	.	TRBV10-3	TRBJ2-3
CASTLTLRGEKLFF	TGTGCCAGCACCTTAACCCTACGGGGTGAAAAACTGTTTTTT	few	14	.	TRBV28	TRBJ1-4
CASSGGGATDTQYF	TGTGCCAGCAGTGGGGGCGGAGCCACAGATACGCAGTATTTT	many	14	.	TRBV12-3/TRBV12-4	TRBJ2-3
CASSPNRYYGYTF	TGCGCCAGCAGCCCAAACAGATACTATGGCTACACCTTC	many	13	.	TRBV5-1	TRBJ1-2
CASSPQTGASGELFF	TGTGCCAGTAGTCCGCAAACAGGGGCCTCAGGAGAGCTGTTTTTT	few	15	TRBD1	TRBV19	TRBJ2-2
CSALQGGGRSEAFF	TGCAGCGCTCTCCAGGGCGGGGGCAGGTCTGAAGCTTTCTTT	many	14	.	TRBV29-1	TRBJ1-1
CSVEGTSGRRAGQDTQYF	TGCAGCGTTGAAGGGACTAGCGGGAGGCGAGCTGGGCAAGATACGCAGTATTTT	many	18	TRBD2	TRBV29-1	TRBJ2-3
CASSLDRGNTQYF	TGCGCCAGCAGCTTGGACAGGGGAAATACGCAGTATTTT	many	13	TRBD1	TRBV5-1	TRBJ2-3
CAISGVTGGNQETQYF	TGTGCCATCAGTGGAGTCACTGGCGGGAACCAAGAGACCCAGTACTTT	.	16	.	TRBV10-3	TRBJ2-5
CSAPGLTYNEQFF	TGCAGTGCTCCGGGACTAACCTACAATGAGCAGTTCTTC	.	13	TRBD2	TRBV20-1	TRBJ2-1
CSARNTGTSGRPETQYF	TGCAGCGCACGAAATACCGGGACTAGCGGGAGGCCGGAGACCCAGTACTTC	few	17	TRBD2	TRBV29-1	TRBJ2-5
CSARGFLFYEQYF	TGCAGTGCTAGAGGGTTTCTGTTCTACGAGCAGTACTTC	many	13	.	TRBV20-1	TRBJ2-7
CSASSRLRTGELFF	TGCAGTGCTTCAAGCCGCCTTAGGACCGGGGAGCTGTTTTTT	many	14	.	TRBV20-1	TRBJ2-2
CSAPRTGSSYEQYF	TGCAGTGCACCCAGGACAGGGAGCTCCTACGAGCAGTACTTC	.	14	TRBD1	TRBV20-1	TRBJ2-7
CSARILTGSNTGELFF	TGCAGTGCTAGAATTCTGACAGGATCGAACACCGGGGAGCTGTTTTTT	many	16	.	TRBV20-1	TRBJ2-2
CASSLGTVYTGELFF	TGCGCCAGCAGCTTGGGGACCGTATACACCGGGGAGCTGTTTTTT	many	15	.	TRBV5-1	TRBJ2-2
CSDDRVKAEQFF	TGCAGCGATGACAGGGTCAAGGCTGAGCAGTTCTTC	few	12	TRBD1	TRBV29-1	TRBJ2-1
CSARRDRGNTIYF	TGCAGTGCTAGGCGGGACAGGGGAAACACCATATATTTT	many	13	TRBD1	TRBV20-1	TRBJ1-3
CASSQTSAVGTDTQYF	TGCGCCAGCAGCCAAACTAGCGCCGTCGGCACAGATACGCAGTATTTT	.	16	TRBD2	TRBV5-1	TRBJ2-3
CSARDGDQETQYF	TGCAGTGCTAGAGACGGGGACCAAGAGACCCAGTACTTC	many	13	.	TRBV20-1	TRBJ2-5
CASSDQSVGEQSF	TGTGCCAGCAGTGACCAATCCGTGGGCGAGCAGTCCTTC	.	13	.	TRBV12-3/TRBV12-4	TRBJ2-7
CSARGSRVRSYEQYF	TGCAGTGCTAGAGGTTCCAGGGTGCGATCCTACGAGCAGTACTTC	many	15	.	TRBV20-1	TRBJ2-7
CASSRSVGNTGELFF	TGCGCCAGCAGCCGCTCTGTAGGGAACACCGGGGAGCTGTTTTTT	many	15	.	TRBV5-1	TRBJ2-2
CASSLVRSGTDTQYF	TGTGCCAGCAGCTTAGTTCGGAGTGGCACAGATACGCAGTATTTT	few	15	.	TRBV7-9	TRBJ2-3
CASSDSSGTNTGELFF	TGTGCCAGCAGTGACTCTAGCGGGACGAACACCGGGGAGCTGTTTTTT	many	16	TRBD2	TRBV6-4	TRBJ2-2
CASSLGDSSSPSSYEQYF	TGCGCCAGCAGCTTGGGGGACTCCTCCTCCCCCTCTTCCTACGAGCAGTACTTC	many	18	.	TRBV5-1	TRBJ2-7
CASSLLSNPNEKLFF	TGTGCCAGCAGCCTTCTCAGCAACCCTAATGAAAAACTGTTTTTT	many	15	.	TRBV28	TRBJ1-4
CASSLVGTSGREDTQYF	TGTGCCAGCAGCTTAGTTGGGACTAGCGGGAGGGAAGATACGCAGTATTTT	.	17	TRBD2	TRBV7-2	TRBJ2-3
CASSVTGGLPTDTQYF	TGTGCCAGCAGCGTAACAGGGGGCCTTCCGACAGATACGCAGTATTTT	many	16	TRBD1	TRBV9	TRBJ2-3
CASSLSGEGPLSEQFF	TGTGCCAGCAGTTTATCGGGGGAGGGCCCCTTGAGTGAGCAGTTCTTC	.	16	TRBD2	TRBV12-3/TRBV12-4	TRBJ2-1
CASSLTGGARDEQFF	TGTGCCAGCAGTTTGACAGGGGGCGCAAGGGATGAGCAGTTCTTC	.	15	TRBD1	TRBV7-3	TRBJ2-1